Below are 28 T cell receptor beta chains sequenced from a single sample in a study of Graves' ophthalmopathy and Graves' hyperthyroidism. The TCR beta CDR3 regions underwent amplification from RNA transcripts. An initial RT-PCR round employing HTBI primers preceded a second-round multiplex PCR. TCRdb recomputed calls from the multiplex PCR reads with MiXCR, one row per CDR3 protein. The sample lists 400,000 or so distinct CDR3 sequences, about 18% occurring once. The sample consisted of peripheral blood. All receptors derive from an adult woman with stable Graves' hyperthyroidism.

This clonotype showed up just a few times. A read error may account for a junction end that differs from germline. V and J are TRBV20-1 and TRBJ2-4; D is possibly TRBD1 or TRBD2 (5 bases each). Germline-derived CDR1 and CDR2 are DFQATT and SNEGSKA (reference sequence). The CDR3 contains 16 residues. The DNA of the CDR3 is TGCAGTGCTCAACTTACAGGTCTGCTAGCCAAAAACATTAAGTACTTC. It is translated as CSAQLTGLLAKNIKYF.

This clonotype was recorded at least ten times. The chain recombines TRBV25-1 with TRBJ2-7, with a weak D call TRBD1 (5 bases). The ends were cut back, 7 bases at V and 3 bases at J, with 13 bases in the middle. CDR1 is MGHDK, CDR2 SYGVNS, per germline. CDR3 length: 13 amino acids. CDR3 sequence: CASIGQGHYEQYF. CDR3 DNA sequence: TGTGCCAGCATCGGGCAGGGCCACTACGAGCAGTACTTC.

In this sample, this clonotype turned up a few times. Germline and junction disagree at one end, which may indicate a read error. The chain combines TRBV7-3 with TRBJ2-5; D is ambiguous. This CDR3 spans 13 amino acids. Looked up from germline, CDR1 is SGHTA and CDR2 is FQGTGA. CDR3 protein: CASSLTVGETQYF. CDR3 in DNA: TGTGCCAGCAGCCTAACGGTCGGGGAGACCCAGTACTTC.

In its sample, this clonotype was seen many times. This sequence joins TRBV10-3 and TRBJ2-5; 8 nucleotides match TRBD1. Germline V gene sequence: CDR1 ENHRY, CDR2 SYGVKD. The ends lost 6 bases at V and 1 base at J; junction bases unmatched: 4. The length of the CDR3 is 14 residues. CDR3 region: CAISPGTGQETQYF. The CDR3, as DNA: TGTGCCATCAGCCCAGGGACAGGCCAAGAGACCCAGTACTTC.

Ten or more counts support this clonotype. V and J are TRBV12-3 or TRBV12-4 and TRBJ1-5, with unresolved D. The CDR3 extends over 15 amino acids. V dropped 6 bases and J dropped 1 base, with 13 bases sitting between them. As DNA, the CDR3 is TGTGCCAGCAGCCCCTGGGGAAGAAGCAATCAGCCCCAGCATTTT. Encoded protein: CASSPWGRSNQPQHF.

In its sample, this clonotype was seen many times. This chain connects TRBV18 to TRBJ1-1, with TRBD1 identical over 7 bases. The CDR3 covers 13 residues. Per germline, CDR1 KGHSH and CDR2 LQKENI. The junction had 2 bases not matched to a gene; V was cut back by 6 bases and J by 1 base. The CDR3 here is CASSTGPNTEAFF. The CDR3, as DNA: TGTGCCAGCTCGACAGGGCCGAACACTGAAGCTTTCTTT. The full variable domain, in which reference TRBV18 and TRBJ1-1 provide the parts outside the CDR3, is NAGVMQNPRHLVRRRGQEARLRCSPMKGHSHVYWYRQLPEEGLKFMVYLQKENIIDESGMPKERFSAEFPKEGPSILRIQQVVRGDSAAYFCASSTGPNTEAFFGQGTRLTVV.

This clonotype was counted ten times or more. The CDR3 spells CASSYPLRRQETQYF. The DNA for the CDR3 is TGTGCCAGCAGCTACCCCCTGAGGAGACAAGAGACCCAGTACTTC. V gene TRBV11-2 combines with J gene TRBJ2-5; D is unresolved. There are 15 residues in the CDR3. Looked up from germline, CDR1 is SGHAT and CDR2 is FQNNGV. V lost 4 bases to trimming and J lost 2 bases, with 14 bases between them.

CDR3 in DNA: TGTGCCACCAGCGATATTTGGACGGCTACAGCGATTAATGAAAAACTGTTTTTT. Translating gives CATSDIWTATAINEKLFF. J is TRBJ1-4 and V is TRBV15; D unclear. Germline-derived CDR1 and CDR2 are LNHNV and YYDKDF (reference sequence). V was shortened by 5 bases and J by 4 bases, with 23 bases between the two germline ends. The CDR3 runs to 18 residues.

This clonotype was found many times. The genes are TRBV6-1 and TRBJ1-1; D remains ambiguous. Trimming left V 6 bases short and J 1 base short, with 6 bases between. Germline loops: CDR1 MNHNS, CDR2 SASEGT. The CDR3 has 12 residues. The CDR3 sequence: CASRGGNTEAFF. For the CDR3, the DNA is TGTGCCAGCAGGGGAGGGAACACTGAAGCTTTCTTT.

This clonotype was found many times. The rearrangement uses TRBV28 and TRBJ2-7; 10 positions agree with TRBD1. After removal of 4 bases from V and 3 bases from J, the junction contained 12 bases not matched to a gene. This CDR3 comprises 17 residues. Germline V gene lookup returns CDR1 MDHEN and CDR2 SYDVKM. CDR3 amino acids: CASSSIYPDRGFYEQYF. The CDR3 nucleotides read TGTGCCAGCAGTTCCATATACCCGGACAGGGGGTTCTACGAGCAGTACTTC.

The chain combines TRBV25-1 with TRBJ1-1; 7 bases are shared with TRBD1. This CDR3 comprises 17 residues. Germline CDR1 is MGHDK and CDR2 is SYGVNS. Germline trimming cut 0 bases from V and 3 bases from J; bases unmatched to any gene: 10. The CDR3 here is CASSEYYPTRGHTEAFF. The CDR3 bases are TGTGCCAGCAGTGAATACTACCCAACGAGGGGGCACACTGAAGCTTTCTTT.

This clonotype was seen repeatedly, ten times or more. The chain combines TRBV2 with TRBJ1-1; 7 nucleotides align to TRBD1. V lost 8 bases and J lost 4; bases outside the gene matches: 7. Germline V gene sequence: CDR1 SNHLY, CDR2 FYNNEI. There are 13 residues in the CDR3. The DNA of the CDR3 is TGTGCCAGCGGGGACAGCCCCGGCACTGAAGCTTTCTTT. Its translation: CASGDSPGTEAFF. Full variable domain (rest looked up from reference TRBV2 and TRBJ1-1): EPEVTQTPSHQVTQMGQEVILRCVPISNHLYFYWYRQILGQKVEFLVSFYNNEISEKSEIFDDQFSVERPDGSNFTLKIRSTKLEDSAMYFCASGDSPGTEAFFGQGTRLTVV.

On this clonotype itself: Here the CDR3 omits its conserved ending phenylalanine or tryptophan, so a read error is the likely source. The CDR3 spells CASSLRDLLYSNQPQHY. The CDR3 bases are TGTGCCAGCAGTTTACGGGACCTACTCTATAGCAATCAGCCCCAGCATTAT. The chain combines TRBV28 with TRBJ1-5, with D maybe TRBD1 (5 bases). The CDR3 covers 17 residues. In germline, CDR1 is MDHEN, CDR2 SYDVKM. V was trimmed by 2 bases and J by 0 bases, leaving 14 bases between them.

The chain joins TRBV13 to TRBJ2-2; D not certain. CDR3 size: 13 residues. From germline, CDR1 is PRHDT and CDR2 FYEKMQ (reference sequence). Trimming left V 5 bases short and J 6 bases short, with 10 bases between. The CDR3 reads CASSQRGAGELFF. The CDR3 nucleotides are TGTGCCAGCAGCCAAAGAGGCGCCGGGGAGCTGTTTTTT.

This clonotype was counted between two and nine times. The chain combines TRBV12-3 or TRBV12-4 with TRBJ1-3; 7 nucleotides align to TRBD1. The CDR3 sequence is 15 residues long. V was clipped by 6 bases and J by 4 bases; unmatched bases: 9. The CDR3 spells CASSTRQGAGNTIYF. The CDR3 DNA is TGTGCCAGCAGCACGAGACAGGGTGCAGGAAACACCATATATTTT.

This CDR3 is CASSPPGTTTYEQYF. The CDR3, as DNA: TGTGCCAGCAGCCCCCCCGGGACAACCACCTACGAGCAGTACTTC. V is TRBV7-2 and J is TRBJ2-7; D possibly corresponds to TRBD1 (6 bases). The CDR3 contains 15 residues. From germline, CDR1 is SGHTA and CDR2 FQGNSA. Trimming took 5 bases from V and 2 from J, leaving 16 bases between them.

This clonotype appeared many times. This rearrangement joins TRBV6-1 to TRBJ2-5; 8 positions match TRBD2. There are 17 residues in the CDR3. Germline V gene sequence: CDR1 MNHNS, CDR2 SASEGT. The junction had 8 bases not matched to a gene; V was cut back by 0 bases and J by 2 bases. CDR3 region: CASSEAWGAGVQETQYF. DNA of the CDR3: TGTGCCAGCAGTGAAGCCTGGGGAGCGGGAGTACAAGAGACCCAGTACTTC.

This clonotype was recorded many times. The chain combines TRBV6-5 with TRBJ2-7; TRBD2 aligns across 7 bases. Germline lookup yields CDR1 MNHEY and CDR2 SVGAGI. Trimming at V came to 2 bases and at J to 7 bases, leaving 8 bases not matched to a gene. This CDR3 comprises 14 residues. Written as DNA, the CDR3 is TGTGCCAGCAGTTACAATCGGCGGGAGAGGGAGCAGTACTTC. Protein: CASSYNRREREQYF.

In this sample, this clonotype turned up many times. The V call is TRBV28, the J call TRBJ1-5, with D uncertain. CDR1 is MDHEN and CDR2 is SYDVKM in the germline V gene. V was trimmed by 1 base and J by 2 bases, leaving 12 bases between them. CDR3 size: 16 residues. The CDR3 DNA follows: TGTGCCAGCAGTTTATACGGCAATAAGGGCAATCAGCCCCAGCATTTT. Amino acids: CASSLYGNKGNQPQHF.

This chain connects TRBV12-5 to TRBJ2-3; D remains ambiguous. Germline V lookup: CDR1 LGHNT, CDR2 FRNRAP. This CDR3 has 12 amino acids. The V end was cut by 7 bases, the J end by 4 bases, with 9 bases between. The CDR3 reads CASAEQSDTQYF. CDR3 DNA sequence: TGTGCTAGTGCCGAACAGTCAGATACGCAGTATTTT.

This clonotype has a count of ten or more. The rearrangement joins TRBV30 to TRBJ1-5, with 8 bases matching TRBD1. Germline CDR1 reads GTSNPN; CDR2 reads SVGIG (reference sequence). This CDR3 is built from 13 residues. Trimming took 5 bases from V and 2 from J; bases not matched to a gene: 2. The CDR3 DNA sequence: TGTGCCTGGCAGGGACAGGGCAATCAGCCCCAGCATTTT. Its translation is CAWQGQGNQPQHF.

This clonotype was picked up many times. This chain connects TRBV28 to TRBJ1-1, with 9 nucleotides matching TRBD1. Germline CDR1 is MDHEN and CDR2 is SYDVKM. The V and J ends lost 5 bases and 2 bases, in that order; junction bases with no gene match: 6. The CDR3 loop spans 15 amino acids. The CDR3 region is CASSTQGQGNTEAFF. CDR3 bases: TGTGCCAGCAGTACCCAGGGACAGGGAAACACTGAAGCTTTCTTT.

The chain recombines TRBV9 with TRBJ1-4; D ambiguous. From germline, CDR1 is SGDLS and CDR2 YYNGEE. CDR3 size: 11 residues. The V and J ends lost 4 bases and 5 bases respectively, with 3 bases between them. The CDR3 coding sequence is TGTGCCAGCAGCCCGAATGAAAAACTGTTTTTT. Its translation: CASSPNEKLFF. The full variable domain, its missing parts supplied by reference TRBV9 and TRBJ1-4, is DSGVTQTPKHLITATGQRVTLRCSPRSGDLSVYWYQQSLDQGLQFLIQYYNGEERAKGNILERFSAQQFPDLHSELNLSSLELGDSALYFCASSPNEKLFFGSGTQLSVL.

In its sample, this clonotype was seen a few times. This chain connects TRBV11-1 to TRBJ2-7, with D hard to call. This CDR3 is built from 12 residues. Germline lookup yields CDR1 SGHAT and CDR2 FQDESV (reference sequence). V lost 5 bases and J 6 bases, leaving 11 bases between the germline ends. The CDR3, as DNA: TGTGCCAGCAGCCAAATAGAGGCCGAGCAGTACTTC. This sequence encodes CASSQIEAEQYF. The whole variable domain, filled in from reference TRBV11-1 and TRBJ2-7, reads EAEVAQSPRYKITEKSQAVAFWCDPISGHATLYWYRQILGQGPELLVQFQDESVVDDSQLPKDRFSAERLKGVDSTLKIQPAELGDSAMYLCASSQIEAEQYFGPGTRLTVT.

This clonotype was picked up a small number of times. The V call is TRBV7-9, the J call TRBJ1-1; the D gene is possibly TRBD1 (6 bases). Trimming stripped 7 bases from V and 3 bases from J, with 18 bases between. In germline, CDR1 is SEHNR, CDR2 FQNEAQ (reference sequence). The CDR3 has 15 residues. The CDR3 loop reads CASNLLGGPDTEAFF. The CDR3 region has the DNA TGTGCCAGCAACCTCTTGGGGGGCCCTGACACTGAAGCTTTCTTT.

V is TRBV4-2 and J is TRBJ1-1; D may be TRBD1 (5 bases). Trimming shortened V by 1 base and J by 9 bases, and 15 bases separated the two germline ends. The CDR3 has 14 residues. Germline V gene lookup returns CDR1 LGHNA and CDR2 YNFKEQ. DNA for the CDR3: TGTGCCAGCAGCCAAGTTGGGGGTATGGGCCAAGCTTTCTTT. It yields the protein CASSQVGGMGQAFF.

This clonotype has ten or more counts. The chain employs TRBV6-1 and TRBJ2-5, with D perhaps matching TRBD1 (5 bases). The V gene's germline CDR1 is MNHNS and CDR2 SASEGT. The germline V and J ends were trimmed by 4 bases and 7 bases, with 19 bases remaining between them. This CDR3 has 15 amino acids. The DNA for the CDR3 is TGTGCCAGCAGTGCTCTGACAGCCCTCTTTGGGACCCAGTACTTC. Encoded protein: CASSALTALFGTQYF.

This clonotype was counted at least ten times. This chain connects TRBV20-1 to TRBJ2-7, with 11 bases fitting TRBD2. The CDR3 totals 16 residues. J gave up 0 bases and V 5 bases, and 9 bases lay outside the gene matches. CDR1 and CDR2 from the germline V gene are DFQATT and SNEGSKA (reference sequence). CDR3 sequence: CSAPSSGRLSSYEQYF. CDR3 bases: TGCAGTGCTCCATCTAGCGGGAGGCTCAGCTCCTACGAGCAGTACTTC.